Below, 9 T cell receptor beta chains from the same sample are listed, as sequenced in a study of blood T cell repertoires in COVID-19. Profiling relied on immunoSEQ multiplex PCR, and the TCRdb table lists in-frame clones only, not all of them. The sample has 490,000 or so clones; 88% are singletons. Sequencing used PBMCs or T cells enriched from blood (not recorded which). The source of these receptors is a woman aged 60 to 75 who had recovered from COVID-19.

The chain joins TRBV7-9 to TRBJ2-1, with a weak D call TRBD1 (6 bases). Germline assignment: CDR1 SEHNR and CDR2 FQNEAQ (reference sequence). The CDR3 is made up of 14 amino acids. Trimming removed 1 base from V and 6 bases from J, with 10 bases in between. The CDR3 loop reads CASSLGAGANEQFF. CDR3 DNA: TGTGCCAGCAGCTTAGGGGCAGGGGCCAATGAGCAGTTCTTC.

The CDR3 nucleotides read TGCAGTGCGAGTCCCGGGACAGGGGGAGGCGAAAAACTGTTTTTT. Encoded protein: CSASPGTGGGEKLFF. This chain links TRBV20-1 with TRBJ1-4; 11 bases match TRBD1. This CDR3 is built from 15 residues. CDR1 DFQATT and CDR2 SNEGSKA come from the germline V gene (reference sequence). V trimming: 6 bases; J trimming: 8 bases; junction bases outside the gene matches: 11.

This clone was recorded only once. The rearrangement uses TRBV13 and TRBJ2-7; perhaps TRBD1 as D (6 bases). This CDR3 is 13 amino acids long. CDR1 is PRHDT and CDR2 is FYEKMQ in the germline V gene (reference sequence). V shed 5 bases and J shed 1 base, with 9 bases lying between them. CDR3 nucleotide sequence: TGTGCCAGCAGCCAAGGGACATCCTACGAGCAGTACTTC. This sequence encodes CASSQGTSYEQYF.

This CDR3 reads CASTDSGRNTGELFF. CDR3 in DNA: TGTGCCAGCACCGACAGTGGCCGGAACACCGGGGAGCTGTTTTTT. The chain is built from TRBV6-6 and TRBJ2-2; a weak D match, TRBD1 (5 bases). Germline CDR1 is MNHNY and CDR2 is SVGAGI (reference sequence). The CDR3 runs 15 residues. V lost 7 bases and J 1 base, leaving 13 bases between the germline ends.

A few counts support this clone. This sequence joins TRBV28 and TRBJ1-1, with a tentative D call TRBD1 (5 bases). CDR1 and CDR2 (germline): MDHEN, SYDVKM. V was clipped by 9 bases and J by 3 bases, with 14 bases between them. The CDR3 length is 13 residues. The CDR3 DNA follows: TGTGCCAGTCTTCCGGGACTAGACACTGAAGCTTTCTTT. Protein sequence: CASLPGLDTEAFF.

This chain joins TRBV27 and TRBJ1-1; possible D gene TRBD1, 5 bases. Deletions cut 4 bases from V and 5 bases from J, with 14 bases between. This CDR3 has 14 residues. Germline CDR1 MNHEY, CDR2 SMNVEV (reference sequence). DNA for the CDR3: TGTGCCAGCAGTTGGGGCCAGGGTGGGACTGAAGCTTTCTTT. This encodes CASSWGQGGTEAFF.

The gene calls are TRBV19 and TRBJ1-2; D is possibly TRBD1 (6 bases). This CDR3 is built from 21 residues. Trimming took off 10 bases at V and 0 bases at J, with 36 bases between the two ends. Germline CDR1 and CDR2: LNHDA and SQIVND (reference sequence). The CDR3 DNA reads TGTGCCACTTTGAGCCGGCTGGACAGAGGGCGAGACCCGCGGTCTAACTATGGCTACACCTTC. Translation: CATLSRLDRGRDPRSNYGYTF. The variable domain in full, completed from reference TRBV19 and TRBJ1-2, reads DGGITQSPKYLFRKEGQNVTLSCEQNLNHDAMYWYRQDPGQGLRLIYYSQIVNDFQKGDIAEGYSVSREKKESFPLTVTSAQKNPTAFYLCATLSRLDRGRDPRSNYGYTFGSGTRLTVV.

The CDR3 DNA sequence: TGTGCCACCAGTGCCCCGACAGGGGTTATCGGGGAGCTGTTTTTT. This gives the protein CATSAPTGVIGELFF. The rearrangement joins TRBV24-1 to TRBJ2-2; 8 bases line up with TRBD1. J lost 7 bases, V lost 5 bases, and 8 bases had no gene match. This CDR3 contains 15 residues. Germline-derived CDR1 and CDR2 are KGHDR and SFDVKD.

CDR3 bases: TGTGCCAGCAGCCACCCTGGGGGGGATACGCAGTATTTT. As protein: CASSHPGGDTQYF. The chain uses TRBV3-1 (or the pseudogene TRBV3-2) and TRBJ2-3, with D perhaps matching TRBD2 (6 bases). This CDR3 region has 13 residues. V gave up 3 bases and J gave up 6 bases, with 10 bases separating them. Germline loops: CDR1 LGHDT, CDR2 YNNKEL (reference sequence).